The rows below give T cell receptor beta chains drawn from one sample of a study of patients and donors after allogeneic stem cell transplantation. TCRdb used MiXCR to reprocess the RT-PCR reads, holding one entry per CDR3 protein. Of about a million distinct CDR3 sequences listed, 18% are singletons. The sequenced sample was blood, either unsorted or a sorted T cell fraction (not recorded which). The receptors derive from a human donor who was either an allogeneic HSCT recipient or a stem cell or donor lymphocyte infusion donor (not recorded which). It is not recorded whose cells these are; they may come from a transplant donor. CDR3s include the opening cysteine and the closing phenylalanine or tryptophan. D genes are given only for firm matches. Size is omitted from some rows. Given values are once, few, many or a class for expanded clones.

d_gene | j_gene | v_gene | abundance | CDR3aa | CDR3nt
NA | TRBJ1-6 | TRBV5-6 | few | CASSREWGSPLHF | TGTGCCAGCAGCAGGGAATGGGGCTCACCCCTCCACTTT
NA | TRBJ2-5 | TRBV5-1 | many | CASSYEAPQETQYF | TGCGCCAGCAGCTACGAAGCGCCCCAAGAGACCCAGTACTTC
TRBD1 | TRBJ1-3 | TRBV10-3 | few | CAITQTGNGNTIYF | TGTGCCATCACCCAGACAGGGAATGGAAACACCATATATTTT
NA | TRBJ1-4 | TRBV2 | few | CASHPQGATNEKLFF | TGTGCCAGCCACCCCCAGGGAGCAACTAATGAAAAACTGTTTTTT
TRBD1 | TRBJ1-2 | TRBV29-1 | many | CSADRDRGINDYGYTF | TGCAGCGCCGACCGGGACAGGGGAATAAATGACTATGGCTACACCTTC
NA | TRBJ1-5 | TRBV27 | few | CASSFGRYSNQPQHF | TGTGCCAGCAGTTTTGGGCGGTATAGCAATCAGCCCCAGCATTTT
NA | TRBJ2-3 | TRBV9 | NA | CASVPGVIRTDTQYF | TGTGCCAGCGTCCCGGGGGTTATAAGGACAGATACGCAGTATTTT
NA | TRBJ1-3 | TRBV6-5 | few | CATGSAGNTIYF | TGTGCCACTGGGTCGGCTGGAAACACCATATATTTT
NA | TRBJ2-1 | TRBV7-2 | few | CASSSDIDEQFF | TGTGCCAGCAGCTCAGACATTGATGAGCAGTTCTTC
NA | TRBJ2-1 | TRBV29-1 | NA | CSALTEVYNEQFF | TGCAGCGCTCTGACGGAGGTCTACAATGAGCAGTTCTTC
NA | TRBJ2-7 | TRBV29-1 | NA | CSVGVDEQYF | TGCAGCGTTGGTGTCGACGAGCAGTACTTC
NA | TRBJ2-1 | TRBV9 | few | CASSVRGGDSYNEQFF | TGTGCCAGCAGCGTAAGAGGGGGAGACTCCTACAATGAGCAGTTCTTC
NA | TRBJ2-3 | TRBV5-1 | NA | CASQDAYTQYF | TGCGCCAGTCAAGACGCCTACACGCAGTATTTT
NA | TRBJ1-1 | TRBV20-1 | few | CSARDPRGGTEAFF | TGCAGTGCTAGAGATCCTCGGGGAGGGACTGAAGCTTTCTTT
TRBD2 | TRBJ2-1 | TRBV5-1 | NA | CASSLEGTRLNEQFF | TGCGCCAGCAGCTTGGAAGGGACTAGACTCAATGAGCAGTTCTTC
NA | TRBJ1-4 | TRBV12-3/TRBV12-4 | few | CASSLQGFEKLFF | TGTGCCAGCAGTTTACAAGGGTTTGAAAAACTGTTTTTT
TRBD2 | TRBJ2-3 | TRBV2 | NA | CASSESTFSGATDTQYF | TGTGCCAGCAGTGAATCGACCTTTAGCGGGGCAACAGATACGCAGTATTTT
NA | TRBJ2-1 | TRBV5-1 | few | CASSLASRKSSYNEQFF | TGCGCCAGCAGCTTGGCGTCCAGGAAGAGCTCCTACAATGAGCAGTTCTTC
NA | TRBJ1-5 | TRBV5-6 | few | CASSVRVAGQPQHF | TGTGCCAGCAGCGTCCGGGTCGCGGGGCAGCCCCAGCATTTT
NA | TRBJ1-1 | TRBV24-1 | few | CATTHRENTEAFF | TGTGCCACCACCCACAGGGAGAACACTGAAGCTTTCTTT
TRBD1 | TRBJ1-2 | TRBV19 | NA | CASSLGQGTSSYTF | TGTGCCAGTAGTCTGGGACAGGGGACATCAAGCTACACCTTC
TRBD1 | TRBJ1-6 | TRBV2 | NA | CASTGGGSYNSPLHF | TGTGCCAGCACAGGGGGAGGGTCCTATAATTCACCCCTCCACTTT
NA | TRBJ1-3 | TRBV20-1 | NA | CSAQTPSLPGNTIYF | TGCAGTGCTCAGACACCATCTCTGCCTGGAAACACCATATATTTT
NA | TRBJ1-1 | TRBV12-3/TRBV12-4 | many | CASSAAVGDENTEAFF | TGTGCCAGCAGTGCTGCTGTGGGGGACGAGAACACTGAAGCTTTCTTT
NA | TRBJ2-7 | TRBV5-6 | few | CASSPSNRSSYEQYF | TGTGCCAGCAGCCCCTCAAACAGATCTAGCTACGAGCAGTACTTC
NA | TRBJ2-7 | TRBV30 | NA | CACIISYEQYF | TGTGCCTGTATAATCTCCTACGAGCAGTACTTC
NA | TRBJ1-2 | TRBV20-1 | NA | CSADQPNYGYTF | TGCAGTGCCGACCAGCCCAACTATGGCTACACCTTC
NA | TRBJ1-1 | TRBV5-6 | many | CASSFRRVTEAFF | TGTGCCAGCAGCTTTAGGAGGGTTACTGAAGCTTTCTTT
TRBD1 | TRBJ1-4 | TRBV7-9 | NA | CASSSRQGASGGLFF | TGTGCCAGCAGCTCCAGACAGGGGGCATCCGGGGGACTGTTTTTT
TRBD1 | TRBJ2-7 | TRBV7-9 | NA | CASSLDRGIEDEQYF | TGTGCCAGCAGCTTGGACAGGGGAATCGAAGACGAGCAGTACTTC
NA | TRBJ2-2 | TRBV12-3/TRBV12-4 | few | CASSFRGRNTGELFF | TGTGCCAGCAGTTTTCGGGGGCGGAACACCGGGGAGCTGTTTTTT
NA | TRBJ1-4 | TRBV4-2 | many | CASSQKASTLLASTNEKLFF | TGTGCCAGCAGCCAAAAAGCCTCTACCCTATTGGCCTCAACTAATGAAAAACTGTTTTTT
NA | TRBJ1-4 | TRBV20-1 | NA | CSAPRQGSEKLFF | TGCAGTGCTCCCCGGCAGGGTAGTGAAAAACTGTTTTTT
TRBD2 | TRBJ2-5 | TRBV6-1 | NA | CASRSTGLADQETQYF | TGTGCCAGCAGGTCGACGGGACTAGCGGACCAAGAGACCCAGTACTTC
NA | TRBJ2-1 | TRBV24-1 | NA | CATSDFSRVEQFF | TGTGCCACCAGTGATTTTAGTAGGGTAGAGCAGTTCTTC
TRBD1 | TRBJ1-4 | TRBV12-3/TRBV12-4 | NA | CASSPSGGLGEKLFF | TGTGCCAGCAGCCCCTCAGGGGGATTAGGTGAAAAACTGTTTTTT
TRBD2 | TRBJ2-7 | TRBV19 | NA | CASSMRLAEYEQYF | TGTGCCAGTAGTATGCGACTAGCGGAATACGAGCAGTACTTC
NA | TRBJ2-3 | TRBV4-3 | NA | CASSQSPGAGPDTQYF | TGCGCCAGCAGCCAGTCCCCGGGGGCCGGACCAGATACGCAGTATTTT
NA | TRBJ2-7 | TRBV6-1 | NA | CASSPDGGATSYEQYF | TGTGCCAGCAGCCCCGATGGGGGGGCTACTTCTTACGAGCAGTACTTC
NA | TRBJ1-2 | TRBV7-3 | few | CASSRAGRAYGYTF | TGTGCCAGCAGCCGGGCAGGGCGAGCCTATGGCTACACCTTC
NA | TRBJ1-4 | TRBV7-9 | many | CASSLGRATNEKLFF | TGTGCCAGCAGCTTAGGACGGGCAACTAATGAAAAACTGTTTTTT
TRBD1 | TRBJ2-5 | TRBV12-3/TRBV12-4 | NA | CASSDQGASETQYF | TGTGCCAGCAGTGATCAGGGGGCGTCAGAGACCCAGTACTTC
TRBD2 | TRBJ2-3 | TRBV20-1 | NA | CSAQTSGGVRTDTQYF | TGCAGTGCCCAGACTAGCGGGGGGGTTCGCACAGATACGCAGTATTTT
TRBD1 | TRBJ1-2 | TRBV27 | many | CASSLGQGYYGYTF | TGTGCCAGCAGTTTGGGACAGGGCTACTATGGCTACACCTTC
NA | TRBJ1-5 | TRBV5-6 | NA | CASSLNPGDPGNQPQHF | TGTGCCAGCAGCTTGAACCCTGGGGACCCTGGGAATCAGCCCCAGCATTTT
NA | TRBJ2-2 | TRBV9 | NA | CASREEGVIGELFF | TGTGCCAGCAGGGAAGAGGGGGTTATTGGGGAGCTGTTTTTT
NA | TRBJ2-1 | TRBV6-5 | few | CASSFRTEYYNEQFF | TGTGCCAGCAGTTTTAGGACGGAGTACTACAATGAGCAGTTCTTC
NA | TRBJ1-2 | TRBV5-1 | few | CASSPIPLGHNYGYTF | TGCGCCAGCAGCCCGATCCCTCTGGGGCACAACTATGGCTACACCTTC
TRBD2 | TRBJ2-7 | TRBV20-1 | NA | CSATGGRGTYEQYF | TGCAGTGCAACGGGGGGGCGGGGAACCTACGAGCAGTACTTC
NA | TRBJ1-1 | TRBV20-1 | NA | CSGSGNTEAFF | TGCAGTGGGTCGGGGAACACTGAAGCTTTCTTT
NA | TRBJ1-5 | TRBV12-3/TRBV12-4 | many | CASSLSVQPQHF | TGTGCCAGCAGTTTATCGGTTCAGCCCCAGCATTTT
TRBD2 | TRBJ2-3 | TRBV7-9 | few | CASSRTSGGVFTDTQYF | TGTGCCAGCAGCAGGACTAGCGGGGGAGTATTCACAGATACGCAGTATTTT
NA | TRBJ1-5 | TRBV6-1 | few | CASSEAGSTRQPQHF | TGTGCCAGCAGTGAAGCAGGGAGTACTCGTCAGCCCCAGCATTTT
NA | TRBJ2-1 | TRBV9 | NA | CASSVGDRHYNEQFF | TGTGCCAGCAGCGTAGGTGACAGGCATTACAATGAGCAGTTCTTC
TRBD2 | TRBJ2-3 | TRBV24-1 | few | CATSDRTSGRGDTQYF | TGTGCCACCAGTGATCGAACTAGCGGGAGAGGTGATACGCAGTATTTT
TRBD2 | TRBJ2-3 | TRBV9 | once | CASSVEASGRAQGQYF | TGTGCCAGCAGCGTAGAGGCTAGCGGGAGGGCCCAAGGGCAGTATTTT
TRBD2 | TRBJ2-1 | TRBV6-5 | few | CASSYSLAGNYNEQFF | TGTGCCAGCAGTTACTCACTAGCGGGTAATTACAATGAGCAGTTCTTC
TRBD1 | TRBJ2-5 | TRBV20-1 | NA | CSAPRQGVETQYF | TGCAGTGCTCCGAGACAGGGAGTGGAGACCCAGTACTTC
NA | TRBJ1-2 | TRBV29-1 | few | CSVGGRGYGYTF | TGCAGTGTCGGGGGGCGTGGGTATGGCTACACCTTC